These T cell receptor beta chains were read from a single sample in a study of shared clonotypes between healthy human individuals. The method was immunoSEQ multiplex PCR; TCRdb's version includes in-frame clones alone and lacks a portion of them. The sample contains hundreds of thousands of clones, roughly 80% of which appear only once. Source material: PBMCs. These receptors were collected from a woman between 40 and 50 years old in good health. Some clones in this sample may be carry-over from other donors' samples. Each CDR3 is given with its conserved first and last residue. D genes are given only for firm matches. Expanded clones get a size class; other rows say once, few or many, or leave the size out.

abundance: -
d_gene: -
v_gene: TRBV27
j_gene: TRBJ2-2
CDR3aa: CASSFGRGRGPAGELFF
CDR3nt: TGTGCCAGCAGTTTTGGGCGGGGGCGGGGTCCGGCCGGGGAGCTGTTTTTT

abundance: -
d_gene: TRBD1
v_gene: TRBV2
j_gene: TRBJ2-7
CDR3aa: CASGTGTGTGEQYF
CDR3nt: TGTGCCAGCGGGACCGGGACAGGGACGGGCGAGCAGTACTTC

abundance: few
d_gene: TRBD1
v_gene: TRBV12-5
j_gene: TRBJ2-1
CDR3aa: CASGKLQGTNMEQFF
CDR3nt: TGTGCTAGTGGCAAATTACAGGGGACAAACATGGAGCAGTTCTTC

abundance: -
d_gene: TRBD2
v_gene: TRBV28
j_gene: TRBJ2-7
CDR3aa: CASSFHSGRAEQYF
CDR3nt: TGTGCCAGCAGTTTTCACAGCGGGAGAGCCGAGCAGTACTTC

abundance: -
d_gene: -
v_gene: TRBV11-2
j_gene: TRBJ2-7
CDR3aa: CASSLDPYEQYF
CDR3nt: TGTGCCAGCAGCTTAGATCCCTACGAGCAGTACTTC

abundance: -
d_gene: -
v_gene: TRBV2
j_gene: TRBJ2-1
CDR3aa: CASSRLPVTYNEQFF
CDR3nt: TGTGCCAGCAGCCGGCTTCCGGTAACCTACAATGAGCAGTTCTTC

abundance: -
d_gene: TRBD2
v_gene: TRBV5-1
j_gene: TRBJ2-3
CDR3aa: CASSKLAGGQTDTQYF
CDR3nt: TGCGCCAGCAGCAAACTAGCGGGAGGTCAGACAGATACGCAGTATTTT

abundance: -
d_gene: -
v_gene: TRBV4-2
j_gene: TRBJ1-4
CDR3aa: CASSQEGPYSTLSTNEKLFF
CDR3nt: TGTGCCAGCAGCCAAGAGGGACCTTACTCAACTCTGTCAACTAATGAAAAACTGTTTTTT

abundance: -
d_gene: TRBD1
v_gene: TRBV9
j_gene: TRBJ2-1
CDR3aa: CASSVSTGAEQFF
CDR3nt: TGTGCCAGCAGCGTTTCGACAGGGGCTGAGCAGTTCTTC

abundance: once
d_gene: -
v_gene: TRBV18
j_gene: TRBJ1-5
CDR3aa: CASSLQGAGQPQHF
CDR3nt: TGTGCCAGCTCACTCCAGGGAGCGGGTCAGCCCCAGCATTTT

abundance: few
d_gene: -
v_gene: TRBV5-6
j_gene: TRBJ2-7
CDR3aa: CASSNLGVQSGEQYF
CDR3nt: TGTGCCAGCAGCAACCTCGGGGTACAGTCGGGGGAGCAGTACTTC

abundance: -
d_gene: -
v_gene: TRBV10-3
j_gene: TRBJ1-1
CDR3aa: CAISGSSVVAFF
CDR3nt: TGTGCCATCAGTGGCTCCAGTGTAGTGGCTTTCTTT

abundance: -
d_gene: TRBD1
v_gene: TRBV4-1
j_gene: TRBJ2-7
CDR3aa: CASSQVGDREYEQYF
CDR3nt: TGCGCCAGCAGCCAAGTAGGGGACAGGGAATACGAGCAGTACTTC

abundance: -
d_gene: -
v_gene: TRBV21-1
j_gene: TRBJ2-7
CDR3aa: CARPRGEQYF
CDR3nt: TGTGCCAGGCCGCGGGGAGAGCAGTACTTC

abundance: -
d_gene: -
v_gene: TRBV7-2
j_gene: TRBJ2-7
CDR3aa: CASSLGGTEIYEQYF
CDR3nt: TGTGCCAGCAGCTTAGGGGGGACGGAGATTTACGAGCAGTACTTC

abundance: -
d_gene: -
v_gene: TRBV7-2
j_gene: TRBJ1-2
CDR3aa: CASSLAFAQVTNYGYTF
CDR3nt: TGTGCCAGCAGCTTAGCCTTCGCGCAGGTTACTAACTATGGCTACACCTTC

abundance: -
d_gene: TRBD1
v_gene: TRBV18
j_gene: TRBJ1-2
CDR3aa: CASSPGQGAYGYTF
CDR3nt: TGTGCCAGCTCACCGGGACAGGGAGCTTATGGCTACACCTTC

abundance: -
d_gene: -
v_gene: TRBV7-2
j_gene: TRBJ2-7
CDR3aa: CASSLYQGEAYEQYF
CDR3nt: TGTGCCAGCAGCTTATACCAGGGCGAGGCCTACGAGCAGTACTTC

abundance: few
d_gene: -
v_gene: TRBV2
j_gene: TRBJ2-2
CDR3aa: CASDVAKPNTGELFF
CDR3nt: TGTGCCAGCGACGTAGCGAAACCCAACACCGGGGAGCTGTTTTTT

abundance: -
d_gene: -
v_gene: TRBV14
j_gene: TRBJ2-3
CDR3aa: CASSQGWGDTQYF
CDR3nt: TGTGCCAGCAGCCAAGGGTGGGGAGATACGCAGTATTTT

abundance: -
d_gene: -
v_gene: TRBV15
j_gene: TRBJ2-5
CDR3aa: CATSSHHLRGHETQYF
CDR3nt: TGTGCCACCAGCTCTCACCACCTCAGGGGACACGAGACCCAGTACTTC

abundance: -
d_gene: TRBD1
v_gene: TRBV6-1
j_gene: TRBJ2-7
CDR3aa: CASSGPNRGQGFPYEQYF
CDR3nt: TGTGCCAGCAGTGGCCCCAATCGAGGACAGGGGTTCCCCTACGAGCAGTACTTC

abundance: -
d_gene: -
v_gene: TRBV5-8
j_gene: TRBJ2-3
CDR3aa: CASSLVFLTGGSTDTQYF
CDR3nt: TGTGCCAGCAGCTTGGTCTTCTTGACAGGAGGAAGCACAGATACGCAGTATTTT

abundance: -
d_gene: TRBD2
v_gene: TRBV5-1
j_gene: TRBJ2-7
CDR3aa: CASRKTSGSYEQYF
CDR3nt: TGCGCCAGCAGGAAAACTAGCGGGAGCTACGAGCAGTACTTC

abundance: -
d_gene: TRBD2
v_gene: TRBV7-9
j_gene: TRBJ2-1
CDR3aa: CASSPLAGRSYNEQFF
CDR3nt: TGTGCCAGCAGCCCATTAGCGGGAAGGTCCTACAATGAGCAGTTCTTC

abundance: -
d_gene: -
v_gene: TRBV21-1
j_gene: TRBJ1-2
CDR3aa: CASRPREQGENYGYTF
CDR3nt: TGTGCCAGCAGACCCCGGGAGCAGGGGGAAAACTATGGCTACACCTTC

abundance: -
d_gene: -
v_gene: TRBV27
j_gene: TRBJ1-2
CDR3aa: CASSPLARNYGYTF
CDR3nt: TGTGCCAGCAGTCCGCTAGCCCGGAACTATGGCTACACCTTC

abundance: -
d_gene: -
v_gene: TRBV4-3
j_gene: TRBJ2-1
CDR3aa: CASSQDHSGYNEQFF
CDR3nt: TGCGCCAGCAGCCAAGATCACTCGGGGTACAATGAGCAGTTCTTC

abundance: many
d_gene: -
v_gene: TRBV9
j_gene: TRBJ2-5
CDR3aa: CASSVGRGNEETQYF
CDR3nt: TGTGCCAGCAGCGTAGGCAGGGGCAATGAAGAGACCCAGTACTTC

abundance: -
d_gene: -
v_gene: TRBV27
j_gene: TRBJ2-1
CDR3aa: CASRVSQSYNEQFF
CDR3nt: TGTGCCAGCAGGGTTAGTCAGAGTTACAATGAGCAGTTCTTC

abundance: -
d_gene: -
v_gene: TRBV5-6
j_gene: TRBJ2-1
CDR3aa: CASSLGPITSYNEQFF
CDR3nt: TGTGCCAGCAGCTTGGGTCCGATAACATCCTACAATGAGCAGTTCTTC

abundance: -
d_gene: TRBD1
v_gene: TRBV7-3
j_gene: TRBJ2-6
CDR3aa: CASSPARGPGANVLTF
CDR3nt: TGTGCCAGCAGCCCGGCCAGGGGGCCAGGGGCCAACGTCCTGACTTTC

abundance: -
d_gene: -
v_gene: TRBV5-1
j_gene: TRBJ2-2
CDR3aa: CASSPLQGNTGELFF
CDR3nt: TGCGCCAGCAGCCCATTACAGGGGAACACCGGGGAGCTGTTTTTT

abundance: -
d_gene: -
v_gene: TRBV5-6
j_gene: TRBJ2-7
CDR3aa: CASSLAGGGPREQYF
CDR3nt: TGTGCCAGCAGCTTGGCGGGTGGGGGGCCGAGGGAGCAGTACTTC

abundance: many
d_gene: TRBD1
v_gene: TRBV4-2
j_gene: TRBJ1-5
CDR3aa: CASSQGPSNRGSQPQHF
CDR3nt: TGTGCCAGCAGCCAAGGACCTTCGAACAGGGGAAGTCAGCCCCAGCATTTT

abundance: -
d_gene: -
v_gene: TRBV6-5
j_gene: TRBJ1-2
CDR3aa: CASRPRGGSKGYTF
CDR3nt: TGTGCCAGCAGGCCCCGCGGGGGAAGTAAGGGCTACACCTTC

abundance: -
d_gene: -
v_gene: TRBV9
j_gene: TRBJ2-2
CDR3aa: CASSVALGNTGELFF
CDR3nt: TGTGCCAGCAGCGTAGCTCTAGGGAACACCGGGGAGCTGTTTTTT

abundance: many
d_gene: TRBD2
v_gene: TRBV2
j_gene: TRBJ2-5
CDR3aa: CASSPGTSGRRKGKETQYF
CDR3nt: TGTGCCAGCAGCCCCGGCACTAGCGGGAGAAGGAAGGGGAAAGAGACCCAGTACTTC

abundance: -
d_gene: -
v_gene: TRBV5-1
j_gene: TRBJ2-7
CDR3aa: CASSLSEHSSSYEQYF
CDR3nt: TGCGCCAGCAGCTTGTCGGAGCATTCGAGCTCCTACGAGCAGTACTTC

abundance: -
d_gene: TRBD1
v_gene: TRBV28
j_gene: TRBJ1-1
CDR3aa: CASSYTRTGGTEAFF
CDR3nt: TGTGCCAGCAGTTACACCCGGACAGGGGGCACTGAAGCTTTCTTT

abundance: once
d_gene: TRBD1
v_gene: TRBV9
j_gene: TRBJ2-7
CDR3aa: CASSGQGYEQYF
CDR3nt: TGTGCCAGCAGCGGACAGGGCTACGAGCAGTACTTC

abundance: -
d_gene: TRBD2
v_gene: TRBV15
j_gene: TRBJ2-2
CDR3aa: CATSMREGGSTGELFF
CDR3nt: TGTGCCACCAGCATGCGCGAAGGCGGGAGTACCGGGGAGCTGTTTTTT

abundance: -
d_gene: -
v_gene: TRBV18
j_gene: TRBJ2-6
CDR3aa: CASSPQSQRANVLTF
CDR3nt: TGTGCCAGCTCACCCCAGAGCCAGAGGGCCAACGTCCTGACTTTC

abundance: -
d_gene: -
v_gene: TRBV5-4
j_gene: TRBJ2-7
CDR3aa: CASSFADKSSYEQYF
CDR3nt: TGTGCCAGCAGCTTCGCGGACAAGAGCTCCTACGAGCAGTACTTC

abundance: -
d_gene: -
v_gene: TRBV10-3
j_gene: TRBJ1-5
CDR3aa: CAISDRSGNSNQPQHF
CDR3nt: TGTGCCATCAGTGATAGATCAGGAAATAGCAATCAGCCCCAGCATTTT

abundance: many
d_gene: -
v_gene: TRBV4-2
j_gene: TRBJ1-4
CDR3aa: CASSRLGEPTLFEKLFF
CDR3nt: TGTGCCAGCAGCCGGCTTGGGGAGCCGACGTTGTTCGAAAAACTGTTTTTT

abundance: -
d_gene: -
v_gene: TRBV14
j_gene: TRBJ1-2
CDR3aa: CASSNRGQRNYGYTF
CDR3nt: TGTGCCAGCAGTAACCGGGGTCAACGGAACTATGGCTACACCTTC

abundance: many
d_gene: -
v_gene: TRBV5-1
j_gene: TRBJ2-1
CDR3aa: CASSWSGQQNNEQFF
CDR3nt: TGCGCCAGCAGCTGGTCTGGACAGCAAAACAATGAGCAGTTCTTC

abundance: many
d_gene: -
v_gene: TRBV5-1
j_gene: TRBJ2-2
CDR3aa: CASNLFGGTGELFF
CDR3nt: TGCGCCAGCAATTTGTTCGGCGGCACCGGGGAGCTGTTTTTT

abundance: many
d_gene: -
v_gene: TRBV6-1
j_gene: TRBJ1-2
CDR3aa: CASSASVDGGYGYTF
CDR3nt: TGTGCCAGCAGTGCCTCAGTGGATGGAGGCTATGGCTACACCTTC

abundance: once
d_gene: -
v_gene: TRBV18
j_gene: TRBJ2-7
CDR3aa: CASSPRDPGSYEQYF
CDR3nt: TGTGCCAGCTCACCCCGGGACCCTGGTTCCTACGAGCAGTACTTC

abundance: -
d_gene: -
v_gene: TRBV18
j_gene: TRBJ2-7
CDR3aa: CASSRYQTAREGEQYF
CDR3nt: TGTGCCAGCTCACGTTACCAAACAGCTCGTGAGGGGGAGCAGTACTTC

abundance: -
d_gene: -
v_gene: TRBV6-1
j_gene: TRBJ2-5
CDR3aa: CASRVWGQETQYF
CDR3nt: TGTGCCAGCAGGGTTTGGGGACAAGAGACCCAGTACTTC

abundance: -
d_gene: -
v_gene: TRBV5-6
j_gene: TRBJ2-3
CDR3aa: CASSGATGRSGDTQYF
CDR3nt: TGTGCCAGCAGCGGCGCCACGGGACGGAGTGGGGATACGCAGTATTTT